This T cell receptor beta chain was recorded in a study of cytomegalovirus exposure and HLA in healthy donors. General observations from the study: Later analysis identified a missense DCLRE1C variant that was linked to TCR beta V- and J-gene trimming.

Worth noting for this clone: Antigen specificity is unknown.

Both 60 Vbeta primers and 13 Jbeta primers went into the PCR. Per the original data handling: Later reanalysis found about 80 million unique TCR beta chains, around 9.9 million of them shared. The assay was immunoSEQ multiplex PCR, and TCRdb's table has in-frame clones only and misses some. Clone size and the V and J calls come from that table; the DNA yielded D and trimming. This repertoire includes 150,000 to 200,000 clones. This CDR3 is 15 amino acids long. The ends lost 3 bases at V and 5 bases at J; junction bases unmatched: 7. The germline V gene has CDR1 SGHRS and CDR2 YFSETQ. Sequences were obtained from PBMCs. The chain carries TRBV5-1 and TRBJ1-2; 10 bases map to TRBD1. The sequence was collected from a boy younger than 18 in good health and CMV-seronegative. CDR3 in amino acids: CASSSVPGQGYGYTF. As DNA, the CDR3 is TGCGCCAGCAGCTCAGTCCCGGGACAGGGGTATGGCTACACCTTC.